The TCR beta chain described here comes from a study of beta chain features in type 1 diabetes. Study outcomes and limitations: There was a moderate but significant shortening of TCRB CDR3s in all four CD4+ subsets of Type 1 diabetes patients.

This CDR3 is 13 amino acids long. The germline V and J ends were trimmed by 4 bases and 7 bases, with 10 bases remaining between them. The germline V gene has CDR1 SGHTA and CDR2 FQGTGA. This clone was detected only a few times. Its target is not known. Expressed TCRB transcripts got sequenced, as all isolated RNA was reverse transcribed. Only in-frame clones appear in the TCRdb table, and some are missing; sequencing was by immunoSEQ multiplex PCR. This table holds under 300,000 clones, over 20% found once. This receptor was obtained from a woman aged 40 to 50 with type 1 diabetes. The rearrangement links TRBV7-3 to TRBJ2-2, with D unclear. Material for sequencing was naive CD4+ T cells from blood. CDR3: CASSSLASGELFF. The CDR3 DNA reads TGTGCCAGCAGCTCCCTCGCCAGCGGGGAGCTGTTTTTT.